This TCR beta chain stems from a study of T cells in Graves' hyperthyroidism and ophthalmopathy. It was RNA transcripts that yielded the amplified TCR beta CDR3 regions. HTBI primers drove first-round RT-PCR of the TCR CDR3. TCRdb reprocessed the multiplex PCR reads via MiXCR and lists one record per CDR3 protein. The profile covers a few hundred thousand distinct CDR3 sequences, with 15% to 19% appearing a single time and about 7% taken by the ten largest. Diagnosing involved the use of clinical symptoms, serum thyroxine and TRAb, thyroid ultrasound and orbital computed tomography. A remark on this clonotype: With a much larger clone just one base away, this may be a read error.

The CDR3 is 14 amino acids. Germline CDR1 MDHEN, CDR2 SYDVKM. Trimming cost V 10 bases and J 4 bases; bases outside gene matches: 5. V and J are TRBV28 and TRBJ2-7, with TRBD2 matching over 15 bases. Sequenced sample: blood. This receptor was obtained from a woman between 25 and 40 years old with Graves' hyperthyroidism. In DNA form, the CDR3 reads TGTGCCAACAGGACTAGCGGGAGGGTTTACGAGCAGTACTTC. This codes for CANRTSGRVYEQYF.